The T cell receptor beta chain under discussion was sequenced for a study of memory CD4+ T cells and cytomegalovirus serostatus. The overall study: Healthy Belgian adult donors included fewer than 10 CMV-positive and some 24 CMV-negative people. Findings and limits, study-wide: Each of approximately 73 CMV-associated TCRbeta sequences occurred in one to five individuals. Suggested: most of the CMV-linked TCR signature lies in CD4+ memory cells.

Looked up from germline, CDR1 is SGHRS and CDR2 is YFSETQ. J lost 3 bases, V lost 0 bases, and 3 bases had no gene match. The CDR3 loop spans 14 amino acids. About this clone itself: Its antigen is not known.

Data came from immunoSEQ multiplex PCR; TCRdb stores just in-frame clones and leaves some out. The data contain about 82,000 clones, around 80% of them singletons. The sort gate was single viable CD3+CD4+CD8-CD45RO+ cells for memory CD4+ T cells. This rearrangement joins TRBV5-1 to TRBJ2-7; TRBD1 matches 7 bases. Specimen: memory CD4+ T cells from blood. This clonotype was obtained from an adult in good health and CMV-seronegative. CDR3 DNA sequence: TGCGCCAGCAGCTTGGCACCAGGGGGCTACGAGCAGTACTTC. This translates into CASSLAPGGYEQYF.